Given below is one T cell receptor beta chain in context. The CDR3 totals 16 residues. V lost 0 bases and J lost 2, with 11 bases in between. Germline V CDR1 and CDR2: SGHRS, YFSETQ. This sample is part of a study of OX40 agonist ivuxolimab in advanced cancers. Patients who had autoimmune disease history or got systemic immunosuppression were left out. The assay was immunoSEQ multiplex PCR, and TCRdb's table has in-frame clones only and misses some. The repertoire includes around 67,000 clones, 80% of them detected once, and 1.2% sits in the top ten. V and J are TRBV5-1 and TRBJ1-4; a possible D gene is TRBD1 (5 bases). Source: CD4+ or CD8+ T cells sorted from blood, taken in a trial of the OX40 agonist ivuxolimab. This TCR came from an adult with an advanced solid tumor such as melanoma, head and neck, liver or kidney cancer. The chain's CDR3 is CASSLGGAGTNEKLFF. The CDR3 nucleotides are TGCGCCAGCAGCTTGGGTGGGGCAGGGACTAATGAAAAACTGTTTTTT.